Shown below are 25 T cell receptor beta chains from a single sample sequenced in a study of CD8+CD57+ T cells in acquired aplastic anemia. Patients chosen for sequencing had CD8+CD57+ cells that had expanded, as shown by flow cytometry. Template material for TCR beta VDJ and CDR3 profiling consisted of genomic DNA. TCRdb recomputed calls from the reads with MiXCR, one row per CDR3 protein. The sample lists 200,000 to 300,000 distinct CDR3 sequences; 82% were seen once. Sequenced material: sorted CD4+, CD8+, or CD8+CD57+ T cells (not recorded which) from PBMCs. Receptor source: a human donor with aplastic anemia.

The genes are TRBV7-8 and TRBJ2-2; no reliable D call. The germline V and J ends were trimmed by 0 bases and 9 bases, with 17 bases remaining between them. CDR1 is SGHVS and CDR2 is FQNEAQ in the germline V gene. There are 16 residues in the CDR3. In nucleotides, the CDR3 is TGTGCCAGCAGCTTAGCGTCAAGCCCGGATACGCGGGAGCTGTTTTTT. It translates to CASSLASSPDTRELFF.

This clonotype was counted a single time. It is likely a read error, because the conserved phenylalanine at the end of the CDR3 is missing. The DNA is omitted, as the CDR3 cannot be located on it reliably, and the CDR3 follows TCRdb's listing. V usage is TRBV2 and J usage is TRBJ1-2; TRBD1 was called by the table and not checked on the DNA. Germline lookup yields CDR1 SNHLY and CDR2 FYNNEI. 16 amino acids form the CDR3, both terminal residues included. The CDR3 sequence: CASGDGGTGTQYFDPG.

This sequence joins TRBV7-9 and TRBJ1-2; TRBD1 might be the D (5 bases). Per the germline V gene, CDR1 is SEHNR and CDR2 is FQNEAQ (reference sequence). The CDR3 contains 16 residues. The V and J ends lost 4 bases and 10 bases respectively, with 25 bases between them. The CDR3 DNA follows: TGTGCCAGCAGCTCACCGGATAGGTGCGGGGCCAACGTCTACACCTTC. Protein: CASSSPDRCGANVYTF.

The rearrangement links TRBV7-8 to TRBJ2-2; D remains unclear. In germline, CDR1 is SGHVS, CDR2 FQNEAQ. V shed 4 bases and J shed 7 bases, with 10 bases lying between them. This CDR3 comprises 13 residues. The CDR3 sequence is CASSYRTVGELFF. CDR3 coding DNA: TGTGCCAGCAGCTATAGGACGGTCGGGGAGCTGTTTTTT.

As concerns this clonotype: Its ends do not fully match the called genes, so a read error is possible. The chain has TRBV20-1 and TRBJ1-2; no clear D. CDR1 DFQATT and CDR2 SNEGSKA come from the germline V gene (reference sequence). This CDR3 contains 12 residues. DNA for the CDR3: TGCAGTGCTAGGGTCGACGTATATGGATACACCTTC. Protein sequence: CSARVDVYGYTF.

In nucleotides, the CDR3 is TGTGCCAGCAGCTTGGGTGGAGGGGGGACAGCCCTTTCCTACGAGCAGTACGTC. Amino acid sequence: CASSLGGGGTALSYEQYV. The chain combines TRBV11-2 with TRBJ2-7; perhaps TRBD1 as D (7 bases). The CDR3 extends over 18 amino acids. Trimming shortened V by 3 bases and J by 1 base, and 22 bases separated the two germline ends. CDR1 and CDR2 (germline): SGHAT, FQNNGV.

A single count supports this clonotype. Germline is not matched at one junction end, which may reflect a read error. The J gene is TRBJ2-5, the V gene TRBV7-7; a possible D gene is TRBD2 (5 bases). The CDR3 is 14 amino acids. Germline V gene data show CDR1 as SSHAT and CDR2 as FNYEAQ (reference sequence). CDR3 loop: CASSEAVLGKTQYF. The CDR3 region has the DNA TGTGCTAGCAGCGAAGCGGTTCTCGGGAAGACCCAGTACTTC.

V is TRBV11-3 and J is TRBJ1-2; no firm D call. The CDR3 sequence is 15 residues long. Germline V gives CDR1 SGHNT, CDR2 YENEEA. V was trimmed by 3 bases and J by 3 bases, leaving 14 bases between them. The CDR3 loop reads CASSLDVAGDYGYTF. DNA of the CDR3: TGTGCCAGCAGCTTGGATGTGGCAGGCGACTATGGCTACACCTTC.

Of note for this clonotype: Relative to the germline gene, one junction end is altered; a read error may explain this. The CDR3 DNA reads TGTGCCAGCAGCCCCGGGGGGCCAGCGTCAGAATGTTTT. Translating it yields CASSPGGPASECF. The J gene is TRBJ2-3, the V gene TRBV7-9; weak D call: TRBD2 (7 bases). This CDR3 comprises 13 residues. The germline gives CDR1 SEHNR, CDR2 FQNEAQ (reference sequence).

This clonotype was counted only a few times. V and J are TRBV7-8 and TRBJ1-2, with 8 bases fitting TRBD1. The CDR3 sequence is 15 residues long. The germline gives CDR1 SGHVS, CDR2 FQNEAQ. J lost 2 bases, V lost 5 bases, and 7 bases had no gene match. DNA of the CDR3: TGTGCCAGCAGCAGATCCGGGACAGGAAACTATGGCTACACCTTC. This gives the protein CASSRSGTGNYGYTF.

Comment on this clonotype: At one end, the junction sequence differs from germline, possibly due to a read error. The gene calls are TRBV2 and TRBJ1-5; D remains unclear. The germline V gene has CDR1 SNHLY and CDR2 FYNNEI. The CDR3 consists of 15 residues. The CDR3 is CASSLAGGTDTQQLF. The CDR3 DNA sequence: TGTGCCAGCAGCTTAGCGGGAGGTACAGATACGCAGCAGCTTTTT.

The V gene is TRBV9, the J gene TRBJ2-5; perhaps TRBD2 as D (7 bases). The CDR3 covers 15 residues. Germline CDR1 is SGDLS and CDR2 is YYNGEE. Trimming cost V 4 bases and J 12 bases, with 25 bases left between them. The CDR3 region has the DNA TGTGCCAGCAGCCAGGGGCCGGGGGGCTATGGCTACAAGTACTTC. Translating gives CASSQGPGGYGYKYF.

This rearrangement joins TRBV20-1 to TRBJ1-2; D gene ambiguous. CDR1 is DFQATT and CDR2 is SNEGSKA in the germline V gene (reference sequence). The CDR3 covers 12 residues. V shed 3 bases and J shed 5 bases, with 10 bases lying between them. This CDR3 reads CSASLKGYGYTF. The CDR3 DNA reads TGCAGTGCTAGTCTCAAAGGGTATGGCTACACCTTC.

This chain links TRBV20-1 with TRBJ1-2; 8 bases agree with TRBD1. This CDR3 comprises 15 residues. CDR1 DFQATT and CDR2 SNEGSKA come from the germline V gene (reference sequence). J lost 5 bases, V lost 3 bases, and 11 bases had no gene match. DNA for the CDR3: TGCAGTGCTAGTATCGGTCGGCGACAGGGGTATGGCTACACCTTC. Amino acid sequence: CSASIGRRQGYGYTF.

For the CDR3, the DNA is TGTGCCAGCAGCCAAGATTCGCTAGCGGGGGCCGGGGGGTACGAGCAGTACGTC. Protein: CASSQDSLAGAGGYEQYV. V and J are TRBV7-3 and TRBJ2-7; 10 positions match TRBD2. CDR3 size: 18 residues. Germline CDR1 reads SGHTA; CDR2 reads FQGTGA. The V gene end was trimmed by 5 bases and the J gene end by 4 bases; junction bases not matched to a gene: 17.

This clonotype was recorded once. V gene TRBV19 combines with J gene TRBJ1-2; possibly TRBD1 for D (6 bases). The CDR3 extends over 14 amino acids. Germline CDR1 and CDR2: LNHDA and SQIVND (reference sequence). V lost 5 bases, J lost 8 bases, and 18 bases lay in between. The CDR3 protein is CASSATTGSGGYTF. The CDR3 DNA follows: TGTGCCAGTAGTGCAACCACAGGGTCAGGAGGCTACACCTTC.

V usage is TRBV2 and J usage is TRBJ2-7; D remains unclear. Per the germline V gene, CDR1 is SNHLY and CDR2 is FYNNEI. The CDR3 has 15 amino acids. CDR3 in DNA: TGTGCCAGCAGTGATCTTGAGCGCCAACTCCACCAGCATTTTGTC. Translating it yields CASSDLERQLHQHFV.

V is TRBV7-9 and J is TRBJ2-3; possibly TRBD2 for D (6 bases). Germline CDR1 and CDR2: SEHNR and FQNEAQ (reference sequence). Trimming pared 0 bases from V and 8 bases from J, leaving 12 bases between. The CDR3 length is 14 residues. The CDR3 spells CASSLAGGVATQYF. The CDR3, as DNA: TGTGCCAGCAGCTTAGCGGGAGGTGTCGCTACGCAGTATTTT.

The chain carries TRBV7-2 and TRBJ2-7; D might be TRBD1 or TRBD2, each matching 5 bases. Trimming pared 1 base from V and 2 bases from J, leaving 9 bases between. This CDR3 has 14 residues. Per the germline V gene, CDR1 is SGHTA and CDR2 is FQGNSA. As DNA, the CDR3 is TGTGCCAGCAGCTTAGTCGGGACCGCCTACGAGCAGTACTTC. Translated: CASSLVGTAYEQYF.

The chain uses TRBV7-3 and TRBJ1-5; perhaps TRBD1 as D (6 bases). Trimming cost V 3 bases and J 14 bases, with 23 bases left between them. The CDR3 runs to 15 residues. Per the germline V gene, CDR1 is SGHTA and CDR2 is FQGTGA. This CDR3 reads CASSFQRTGGRAEHF. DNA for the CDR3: TGTGCCAGCAGCTTTCAAAGAACCGGGGGGCGCGCTGAGCATTTT.

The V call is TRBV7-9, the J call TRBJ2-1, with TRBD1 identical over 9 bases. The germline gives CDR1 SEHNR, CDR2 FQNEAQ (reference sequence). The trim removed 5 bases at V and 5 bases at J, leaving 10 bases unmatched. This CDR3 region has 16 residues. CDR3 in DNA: TGTGCCAGCAGCAAGCGACAGGGGGGCCGAAACAATGAGCAGTTCTTC. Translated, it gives CASSKRQGGRNNEQFF.

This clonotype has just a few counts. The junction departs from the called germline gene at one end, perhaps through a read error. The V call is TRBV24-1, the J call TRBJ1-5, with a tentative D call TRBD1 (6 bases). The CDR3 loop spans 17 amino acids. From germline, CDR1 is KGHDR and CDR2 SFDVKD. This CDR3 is CAASEDSYPNSNQPQHF. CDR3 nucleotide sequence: TGTGCCGCCAGTGAGGACAGCTACCCGAATAGCAATCAGCCCCAGCATTTT.

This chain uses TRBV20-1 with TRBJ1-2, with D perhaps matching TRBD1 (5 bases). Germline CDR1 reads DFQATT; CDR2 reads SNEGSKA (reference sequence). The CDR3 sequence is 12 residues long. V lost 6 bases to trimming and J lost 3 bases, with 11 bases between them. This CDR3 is CSARTRDYGYTF. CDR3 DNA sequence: TGCAGTGCACGTACCAGGGACTATGGCTACACCTTC.

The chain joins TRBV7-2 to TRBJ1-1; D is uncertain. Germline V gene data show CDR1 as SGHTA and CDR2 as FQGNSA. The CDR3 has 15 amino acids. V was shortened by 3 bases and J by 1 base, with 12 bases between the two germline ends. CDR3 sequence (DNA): TGTGCCAGCAGCTTTGATAGAACCGGGAACACTGAAGCTTTCTTT. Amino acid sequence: CASSFDRTGNTEAFF.

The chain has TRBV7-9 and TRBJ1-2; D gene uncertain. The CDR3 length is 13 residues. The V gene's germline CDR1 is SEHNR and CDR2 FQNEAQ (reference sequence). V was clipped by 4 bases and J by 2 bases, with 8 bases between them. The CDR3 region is CASSSLVNYGYTF. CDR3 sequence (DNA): TGTGCCAGCAGCTCTTTGGTGAACTATGGCTACACCTTC.